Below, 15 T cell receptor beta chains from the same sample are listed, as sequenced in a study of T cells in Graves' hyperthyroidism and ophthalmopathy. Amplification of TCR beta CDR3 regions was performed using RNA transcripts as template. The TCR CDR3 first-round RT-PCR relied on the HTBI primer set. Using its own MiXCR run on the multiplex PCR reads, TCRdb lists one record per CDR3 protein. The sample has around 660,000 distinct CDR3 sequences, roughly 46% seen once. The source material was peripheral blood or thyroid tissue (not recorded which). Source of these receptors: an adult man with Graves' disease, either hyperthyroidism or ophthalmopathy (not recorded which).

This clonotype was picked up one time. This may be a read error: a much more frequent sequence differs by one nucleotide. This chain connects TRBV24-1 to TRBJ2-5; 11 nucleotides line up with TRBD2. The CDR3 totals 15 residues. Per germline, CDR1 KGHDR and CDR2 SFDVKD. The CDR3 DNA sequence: TGTGCCACCAGTACACTAGCGGGAGAGGAAGAGACCCAGCACTTC. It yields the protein CATSTLAGEEETQHF.

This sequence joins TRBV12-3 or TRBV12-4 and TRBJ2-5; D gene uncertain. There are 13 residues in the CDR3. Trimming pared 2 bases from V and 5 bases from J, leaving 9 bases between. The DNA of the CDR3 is TGTGCCAGCAGTTTAATTCAGAAGGAGACCCAGTACTTC. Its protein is CASSLIQKETQYF.

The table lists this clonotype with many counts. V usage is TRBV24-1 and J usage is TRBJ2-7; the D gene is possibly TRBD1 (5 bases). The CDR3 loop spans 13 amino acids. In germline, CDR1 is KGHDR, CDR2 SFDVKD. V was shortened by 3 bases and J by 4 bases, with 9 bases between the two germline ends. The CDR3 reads CATSDPQAYEQYF. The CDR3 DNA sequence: TGTGCCACCAGTGATCCACAGGCGTACGAGCAGTACTTC.

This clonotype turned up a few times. The CDR3 DNA is TGCGCCAGCGGCATTGTTGGGGGCACTGAAGCTTTCTTT. It codes for CASGIVGGTEAFF. The chain uses TRBV5-1 and TRBJ1-1, with D perhaps matching TRBD1 (5 bases). Germline loops: CDR1 SGHRS, CDR2 YFSETQ. V gave up 7 bases and J gave up 4 bases, with 14 bases separating them. This CDR3 has 13 residues. The full variable domain, in which reference TRBV5-1 and TRBJ1-1 provide the parts outside the CDR3, is KAGVTQTPRYLIKTRGQQVTLSCSPISGHRSVSWYQQTPGQGLQFLFEYFSETQRNKGNFPGRFSGRQFSNSRSEMNVSTLELGDSALYLCASGIVGGTEAFFGQGTRLTVV.

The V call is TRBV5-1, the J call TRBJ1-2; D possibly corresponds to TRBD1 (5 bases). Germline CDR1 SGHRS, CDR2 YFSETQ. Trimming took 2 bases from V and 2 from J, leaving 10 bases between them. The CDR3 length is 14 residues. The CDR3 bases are TGCGCCAGCAGCTTCGACAGCATGAACTATGGCTACACCTTC. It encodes CASSFDSMNYGYTF.

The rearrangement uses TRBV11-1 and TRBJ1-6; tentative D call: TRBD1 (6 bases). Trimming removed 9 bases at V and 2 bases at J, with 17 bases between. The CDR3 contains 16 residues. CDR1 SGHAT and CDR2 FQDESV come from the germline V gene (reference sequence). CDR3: CARTGRLGTYNSPLHF. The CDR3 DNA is TGTGCCAGGACAGGCCGATTAGGGACCTATAATTCACCCCTCCACTTT.

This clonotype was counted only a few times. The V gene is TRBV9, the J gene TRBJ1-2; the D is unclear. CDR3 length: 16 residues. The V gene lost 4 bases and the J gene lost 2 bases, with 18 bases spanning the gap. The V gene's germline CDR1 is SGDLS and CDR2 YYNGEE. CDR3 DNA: TGTGCCAGCAGCTTGCCTCCTCCGGGCGGGAACTATGGCTACACCTTC. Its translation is CASSLPPPGGNYGYTF.

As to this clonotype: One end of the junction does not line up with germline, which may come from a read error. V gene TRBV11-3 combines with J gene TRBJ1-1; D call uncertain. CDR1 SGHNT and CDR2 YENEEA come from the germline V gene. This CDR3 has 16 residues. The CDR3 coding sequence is TGTGCCGGCAGCCGGACGGGTCAGGAGATGAACACTGAAGCTTTCTTT. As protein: CAGSRTGQEMNTEAFF.

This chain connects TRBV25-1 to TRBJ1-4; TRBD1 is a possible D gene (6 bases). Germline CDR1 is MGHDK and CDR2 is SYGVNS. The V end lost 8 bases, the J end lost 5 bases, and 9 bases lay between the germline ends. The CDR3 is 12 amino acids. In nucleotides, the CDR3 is TGTGCCAGCTCGGACAGAAATGAAAAACTGTTTTTT. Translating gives CASSDRNEKLFF.

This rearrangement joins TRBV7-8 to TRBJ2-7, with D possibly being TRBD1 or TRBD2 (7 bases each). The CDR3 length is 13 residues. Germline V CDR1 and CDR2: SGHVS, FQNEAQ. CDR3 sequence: CAQRGRGYDEQYF. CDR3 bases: TGTGCACAGCGGGGCAGGGGGTACGACGAGCAGTACTTC.

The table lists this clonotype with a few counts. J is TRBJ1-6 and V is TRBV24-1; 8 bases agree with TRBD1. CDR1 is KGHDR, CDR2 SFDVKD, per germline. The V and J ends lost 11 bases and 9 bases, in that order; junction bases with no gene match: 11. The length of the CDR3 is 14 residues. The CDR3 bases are TGTGCCAGCTCACCACAGGGGGAGGTTTCACCCCTCCACTTT. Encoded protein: CASSPQGEVSPLHF.

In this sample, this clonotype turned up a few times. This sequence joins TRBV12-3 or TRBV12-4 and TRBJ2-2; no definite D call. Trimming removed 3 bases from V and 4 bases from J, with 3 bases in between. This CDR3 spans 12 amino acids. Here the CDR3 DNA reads TGTGCCAGCAGTTTTACCACCGGGGAGCTGTTTTTT. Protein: CASSFTTGELFF.

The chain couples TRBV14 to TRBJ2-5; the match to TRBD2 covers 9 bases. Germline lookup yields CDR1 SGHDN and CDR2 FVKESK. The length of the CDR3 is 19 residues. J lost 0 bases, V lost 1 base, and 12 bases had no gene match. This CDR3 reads CASSQAEASGTLYQETQYF. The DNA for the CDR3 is TGTGCCAGCAGCCAAGCGGAGGCTAGCGGGACGCTGTACCAAGAGACCCAGTACTTC.

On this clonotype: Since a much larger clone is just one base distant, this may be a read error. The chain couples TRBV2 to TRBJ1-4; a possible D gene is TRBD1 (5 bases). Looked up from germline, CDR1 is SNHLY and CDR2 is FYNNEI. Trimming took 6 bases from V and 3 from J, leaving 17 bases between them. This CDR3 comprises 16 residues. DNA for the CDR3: TGTGCCAGCAGGGATGGCGGGGCGAGTCCTAATGAAAAACTGTTTTTT. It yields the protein CASRDGGASPNEKLFF.

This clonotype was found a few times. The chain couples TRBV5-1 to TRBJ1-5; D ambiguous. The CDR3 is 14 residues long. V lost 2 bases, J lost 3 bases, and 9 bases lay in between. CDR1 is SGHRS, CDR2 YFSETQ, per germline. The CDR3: CASSLDGINQPQHF. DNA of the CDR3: TGCGCCAGCAGCTTAGACGGAATCAATCAGCCCCAGCATTTT.